The 31 T cell receptor beta chains given below trace back to one sample, sequenced in a study of post-analysis software for immune sequencing data. The antigens of these receptors remain unknown. Study-level points and caveats: Higher frequency in patients than in controls was seen for about five TRBV segments, with TRBV5-6, TRBV5-1 and TRBV20-1 among them.

Sequencing libraries made from TCR beta cDNA carried unique molecular identifiers. Via MiXCR, TCRdb re-called the PCR reads, giving one row per CDR3 protein. The sample has roughly 540,000 distinct CDR3 sequences, roughly 34% seen once. Material for sequencing was blood. Receptors originate from a girl aged 2-17 years with multiple sclerosis.

The gene calls are TRBV27 and TRBJ1-1; no definite D call. V was cut by 4 bases and J by 1 base, with 7 bases left in between. Germline CDR1 and CDR2: MNHEY and SMNVEV (reference sequence). The CDR3 has 13 amino acids. This CDR3 is CASSWSPNTEAFF. The CDR3 DNA follows: TGTGCCAGCAGTTGGAGTCCGAACACTGAAGCTTTCTTT.

The chain employs TRBV18 and TRBJ2-7; D perhaps matches TRBD1 (6 bases). The germline V gene encodes CDR1 KGHSH and CDR2 LQKENI. The CDR3 is 16 amino acids. V was pared by 0 bases and J by 4 bases, with 16 bases between. The CDR3 reads CASSPPRAGVRYEQYF. CDR3 sequence (DNA): TGTGCCAGCTCACCACCCCGGGCAGGGGTGAGGTACGAGCAGTACTTC.

The rearrangement links TRBV25-1 to TRBJ2-1, with D maybe TRBD2 (7 bases). V lost 1 base, J lost 3 bases, and 16 bases lay in between. The germline CDR1 and CDR2 sequences are MGHDK and SYGVNS. The CDR3 has 17 residues. CDR3 bases: TGTGCCAGCAGTGAATCAATAGGGGGGGGACTCTACAATGAGCAGTTCTTC. Translation: CASSESIGGGLYNEQFF.

This clonotype occurred a few times. A single base separates this from a much larger clone, so it may be a read error. The V and J genes are TRBV20-1 and TRBJ2-1; TRBD2 might be the D (6 bases). Germline V lookup: CDR1 DFQATT, CDR2 SNEGSKA (reference sequence). The length of the CDR3 is 12 residues. CDR3 protein: CRAIKEGNEQFF. DNA for the CDR3: TGCAGGGCTATTAAGGAGGGCAATGAGCAGTTCTTC.

CDR3 protein: CSVDLRDRVYEQYF. The CDR3 nucleotides read TGCAGCGTTGACCTCCGGGACAGGGTTTATGAGCAGTACTTC. This sequence joins TRBV29-1 and TRBJ2-7, with TRBD1 identical over 9 bases. This CDR3 is built from 14 residues. V lost 3 bases and J lost 7; bases outside the gene matches: 10. The germline gives CDR1 SQVTM, CDR2 ANQGSEA.

This clonotype was recorded once. This sequence joins TRBV19 and TRBJ2-1; 16 positions match TRBD2. The V and J ends lost 6 bases and 7 bases, in that order; junction bases with no gene match: 6. Per germline, CDR1 LNHDA and CDR2 SQIVND (reference sequence). There are 16 residues in the CDR3. CDR3 in amino acids: CASRAGLAGGRNEQFF. The CDR3 nucleotides read TGTGCCAGTAGGGCGGGACTAGCGGGGGGGCGAAATGAGCAGTTCTTC. The whole variable domain, remainder taken from reference TRBV19 and TRBJ2-1, is DGGITQSPKYLFRKEGQNVTLSCEQNLNHDAMYWYRQDPGQGLRLIYYSQIVNDFQKGDIAEGYSVSREKKESFPLTVTSAQKNPTAFYLCASRAGLAGGRNEQFFGPGTRLTVL.

The chain joins TRBV3-1 to TRBJ1-5, with D hard to call. Germline CDR1 LGHDT, CDR2 YNNKEL (reference sequence). This CDR3 has 15 residues. Trimming cost V 2 bases and J 0 bases, with 8 bases left between them. The chain's CDR3 is CASSQYWDSNQPQHF. CDR3 in DNA: TGTGCCAGCAGCCAATATTGGGATAGCAATCAGCCCCAGCATTTT.

This clonotype was counted a single time. The chain is built from TRBV20-1 and TRBJ2-2; D not certain. CDR1 and CDR2 from the germline V gene are DFQATT and SNEGSKA (reference sequence). There are 13 residues in the CDR3. Trimming cost V 0 bases and J 2 bases, with 4 bases left between them. The CDR3 nucleotides read TGCAGTGCTAGAGATCCTAACACCGGGGAGCTGTTTTTT. Encoded protein: CSARDPNTGELFF.

This clonotype has just a few counts. The V and J genes are TRBV4-1 and TRBJ1-2; 7 nucleotides align to TRBD1. The CDR3 length is 16 residues. V lost 4 bases, J lost 4 bases, and 12 bases stayed unmatched. In germline, CDR1 is MGHRA, CDR2 YSYEKL. This CDR3 is CASSLRTEGATYGYTF. The DNA of the CDR3 is TGCGCCAGCAGCCTACGGACAGAGGGGGCGACCTATGGCTACACCTTC.

The J gene is TRBJ2-2, the V gene TRBV20-1, with 8 bases matching TRBD2. J lost 1 base, V lost 5 bases, and 12 bases had no gene match. The CDR3 spans 17 residues. Germline CDR1 reads DFQATT; CDR2 reads SNEGSKA (reference sequence). CDR3 region: CSAAPAIAGLNTGELFF. The CDR3 DNA sequence: TGCAGTGCTGCCCCCGCGATAGCGGGGTTGAACACCGGGGAGCTGTTTTTT.

This clonotype was seen a single time. The V and J genes are TRBV15 and TRBJ2-2; possibly TRBD1 for D (5 bases). Germline lookup yields CDR1 LNHNV and CDR2 YYDKDF (reference sequence). V was clipped by 5 bases and J by 5 bases, with 12 bases between them. The CDR3 runs 14 residues. The CDR3 sequence is CATSDPTVTGELFF. The CDR3 nucleotides are TGTGCCACCAGCGACCCGACAGTTACCGGGGAGCTGTTTTTT.

The rearrangement uses TRBV6-1 and TRBJ1-5; D call uncertain. V was trimmed by 7 bases and J by 4 bases, leaving 11 bases between them. Germline V gene sequence: CDR1 MNHNS, CDR2 SASEGT. The CDR3 is 13 amino acids. The CDR3 sequence is CASTSNLNQPQHF. CDR3 DNA: TGTGCCAGCACAAGCAATTTGAATCAGCCCCAGCATTTT.

This clonotype was detected only a few times. The chain is built from TRBV5-1 and TRBJ2-5; 9 bases are a match to TRBD2. Germline V gene data show CDR1 as SGHRS and CDR2 as YFSETQ. J was trimmed by 3 bases and V by 6 bases; bases with no gene match: 3. The CDR3 extends over 13 amino acids. CDR3 region: CASTIAGEETQYF. The CDR3 DNA reads as TGCGCCAGCACCATAGCGGGGGAAGAGACCCAGTACTTC.

The chain combines TRBV11-2 with TRBJ2-3; the match to TRBD2 covers 16 bases. The length of the CDR3 is 17 residues. CDR1 and CDR2 (germline): SGHAT, FQNNGV. V shed 6 bases, J shed 4 bases, and the junction held 7 bases outside the gene matches. The CDR3 sequence is CASRPGTSGGAADTQYF. The CDR3 DNA sequence: TGTGCCAGCAGACCCGGGACTAGCGGGGGGGCTGCAGATACGCAGTATTTT. The whole variable domain, remainder taken from reference TRBV11-2 and TRBJ2-3, is EAGVAQSPRYKIIEKRQSVAFWCNPISGHATLYWYQQILGQGPKLLIQFQNNGVVDDSQLPKDRFSAERLKGVDSTLKIQPAKLEDSAVYLCASRPGTSGGAADTQYFGPGTRLTVL.

This clonotype was observed many times. The chain links TRBV4-2 to TRBJ2-4; 8 bases match TRBD1. The CDR3 has 14 amino acids. Germline CDR1 LGHNA, CDR2 YNFKEQ. V gave up 5 bases and J gave up 5 bases; unmatched junction bases: 5. This CDR3 reads CASSAPGQENIQYF. DNA for the CDR3: TGTGCCAGCAGCGCGCCGGGACAGGAAAACATTCAGTACTTC.

The rearrangement joins TRBV20-1 to TRBJ1-4; 7 bases line up with TRBD1. The germline gives CDR1 DFQATT, CDR2 SNEGSKA (reference sequence). The CDR3 runs 12 residues. Unmatched junction bases numbered 8, after V lost 4 bases and J lost 12 bases. In DNA, the CDR3 is TGCAGTGCTAACAGGGGTCGGGAAGAACTGTTTTTT. It specifies CSANRGREELFF.

The CDR3 loop is CASSLGQGARPQHF. Here the CDR3 DNA reads TGTGCCAGCAGCTTAGGACAGGGGGCCCGACCCCAGCATTTT. The J gene is TRBJ1-5, the V gene TRBV7-2; 10 bases fit TRBD1. Germline assignment: CDR1 SGHTA and CDR2 FQGNSA. V gave up 1 base and J gave up 10 bases; unmatched junction bases: 4. The CDR3 spans 14 residues.

The chain couples TRBV14 to TRBJ2-7, with 8 bases aligning to TRBD1. The CDR3 sequence is 15 residues long. CDR1 is SGHDN and CDR2 is FVKESK in the germline V gene. Unmatched junction bases numbered 6, after V lost 1 base and J lost 4 bases. The CDR3 loop reads CASSQVRYRGYEQYF. In nucleotides, the CDR3 is TGTGCCAGCAGCCAAGTAAGGTACAGGGGGTACGAGCAGTACTTC.

This clonotype was detected only a few times. One end of the junction fails to match germline, which may point to a read error. The rearrangement uses TRBV20-1 and TRBJ2-1; 12 nucleotides match TRBD2. The CDR3 runs to 15 residues. Looked up from germline, CDR1 is DFQATT and CDR2 is SNEGSKA (reference sequence). The CDR3 loop is CSARGGLAGGPEQFF. For the CDR3, the DNA is TGCAGCGCTAGAGGGGGTCTAGCGGGGGGGCCGGAGCAGTTCTTC.

The V and J genes are TRBV7-2 and TRBJ2-5; 8 bases match TRBD1. This CDR3 has 15 amino acids. The V segment lost 2 bases and the J segment 4 bases; nucleotides outside the gene matches: 6. Germline CDR1 is SGHTA and CDR2 is FQGNSA. The DNA for the CDR3 is TGTGCCAGCAGCTTAAGGGGACAGGTGGGAGAGACCCAGTACTTC. Amino acids: CASSLRGQVGETQYF.

V is TRBV20-1 and J is TRBJ1-1, with a possible D match to TRBD1 (5 bases). The V end was cut by 3 bases, the J end by 10 bases, with 18 bases between. The CDR3 has 13 residues. The germline CDR1 and CDR2 sequences are DFQATT and SNEGSKA (reference sequence). CDR3 amino acids: CSARGLILPGAFF. For the CDR3, the DNA is TGCAGTGCTAGGGGACTCATCTTGCCTGGAGCTTTCTTT.

The rearrangement joins TRBV6-6 to TRBJ2-5; 8 bases fit TRBD1. The CDR3 consists of 15 residues. Germline CDR1 is MNHNY and CDR2 is SVGAGI (reference sequence). V shed 6 bases and J 1 base; nucleotides not matched to a gene: 7. In DNA form, the CDR3 reads TGTGCCAGCAGGGCTAAGGACAGGGCCCAAGAGACCCAGTACTTC. Its translation is CASRAKDRAQETQYF.

This clonotype turned up a few times. J is TRBJ1-2 and V is TRBV3-1; D possibly corresponds to TRBD1 (6 bases). Trimming took 4 bases from V and 4 from J, leaving 16 bases between them. The CDR3 has 15 amino acids. The germline CDR1 and CDR2 sequences are LGHDT and YNNKEL (reference sequence). In nucleotides, the CDR3 is TGTGCCAGCAGCCCCCGACAGGTTTTAGGCTATGGCTACACCTTC. It specifies CASSPRQVLGYGYTF.

The genes are TRBV4-2 and TRBJ1-1; TRBD1 might be the D (5 bases). CDR3 length: 17 amino acids. Germline CDR1 LGHNA, CDR2 YNFKEQ. V dropped 1 base and J dropped 0 bases, with 15 bases sitting between them. The CDR3 loop is CASSQVVDSLMNTEAFF. The DNA of the CDR3 is TGTGCCAGCAGCCAAGTCGTCGACAGTCTCATGAACACTGAAGCTTTCTTT.

This clonotype was observed at least ten times. An end of the junction does not agree with germline; a read error may underlie this. The J gene is TRBJ2-3, the V gene TRBV12-3 or TRBV12-4, with a possible D match to TRBD2 (6 bases). The CDR3 is 14 amino acids. The DNA for the CDR3 is TGCGCCAGCAGCCAAGGAGGGAGCACAGATACGCAGTATTTT. Encoded protein: CASSQGGSTDTQYF.

This clonotype came up a few times. The chain links TRBV4-1 to TRBJ1-2; TRBD1 aligns across 9 bases. Per the germline V gene, CDR1 is MGHRA and CDR2 is YSYEKL. This CDR3 contains 19 residues. The V and J ends lost 0 bases and 0 bases, in that order; junction bases with no gene match: 11. This chain's CDR3 is CASSQDLGDRALANYGYTF. The CDR3 nucleotides are TGCGCCAGCAGCCAAGACCTCGGGGACAGGGCCCTAGCTAACTATGGCTACACCTTC.

At least ten counts were recorded for this clonotype. The chain links TRBV10-3 to TRBJ2-5; TRBD1 matches 10 bases. CDR1 and CDR2 (germline): ENHRY, SYGVKD. CDR3 size: 14 residues. J gave up 5 bases and V 3 bases, and 3 bases lay outside the gene matches. CDR3 bases: TGTGCCATCAGTGATGGGACAGGGGAGGAGACCCAGTACTTC. Its protein product is CAISDGTGEETQYF.

The chain combines TRBV20-1 with TRBJ2-1; D perhaps matches TRBD2 (6 bases). V was trimmed by 5 bases and J by 5 bases, leaving 16 bases between them. CDR3 length: 14 amino acids. In germline, CDR1 is DFQATT, CDR2 SNEGSKA (reference sequence). CDR3 protein: CSALKAGPDNEQFF. The CDR3 bases are TGCAGTGCTCTTAAGGCGGGACCCGACAATGAGCAGTTCTTC.

This rearrangement joins TRBV5-1 to TRBJ2-5; 10 bases fit TRBD1. CDR3 length: 15 residues. V shed 3 bases and J 5 bases; nucleotides not matched to a gene: 7. Germline V gene sequence: CDR1 SGHRS, CDR2 YFSETQ. CDR3 DNA sequence: TGCGCCAGCAGCTCGGGACTGGACAGGGGGGAGACCCAGTACTTC. It translates to CASSSGLDRGETQYF.

The chain employs TRBV20-1 and TRBJ2-1; 9 bases fit TRBD2. The CDR3 has 14 residues. V shed 3 bases and J 9 bases; nucleotides not matched to a gene: 9. Germline V CDR1 and CDR2: DFQATT, SNEGSKA (reference sequence). The CDR3 region has the DNA TGCAGTGCTAGCGTTCTAGCGGGGAGGGGTGAGCAGTTCTTC. Translating gives CSASVLAGRGEQFF.

V gene TRBV5-1 combines with J gene TRBJ2-7, with 7 bases that match TRBD2. The DNA end is more similar to TRBJ2-4, so the J call may be wrong. The length of the CDR3 is 15 residues. Per the germline V gene, CDR1 is SGHRS and CDR2 is YFSETQ. CDR3 nucleotide sequence: TGCGCCAGCAGCCGGGAGGTAGGGACCAAAAACATTCAGTACTTC. Its translation: CASSREVGTKNIQYF.